What follows are 26 T cell receptor beta chains derived from one specimen sequenced in a study of T cells in localized non-small cell lung cancer. Using immunoSEQ multiplex PCR, the repertoire was profiled, and TCRdb retains in-frame clones only, with some absent. Counted here are over 45,000 clones, 85% to 90% occurring once; the ten biggest clones make up about a sixth. The sequenced sample was PBMCs, obtained before any cancer treatment. These receptor sequences come from a female donor with stage II lung adenocarcinoma.

V and J are TRBV4-1 and TRBJ2-7; 9 bases fit TRBD2. CDR1 and CDR2 (germline): MGHRA, YSYEKL. This CDR3 comprises 16 residues. With 1 base clipped from V and 2 bases from J, the junction kept 6 bases outside the gene matches. The CDR3 region has the DNA TGCGCCAGCAGCCAAGTAACTAGCGGGCTTCCCTACGAGCAGTACTTC. Amino acid sequence: CASSQVTSGLPYEQYF.

The J gene is TRBJ1-1, the V gene TRBV19; D may be TRBD1 (5 bases). Germline values: CDR1 LNHDA, CDR2 SQIVND (reference sequence). The CDR3 totals 17 residues. Trimming took 1 base from V and 1 from J, leaving 16 bases between them. The CDR3 region is CASSIGPARAGNTEAFF. As DNA, the CDR3 is TGTGCCAGTAGTATAGGCCCGGCCAGGGCCGGGAACACTGAAGCTTTCTTT.

The rearrangement links TRBV2 to TRBJ1-1, with a tentative D call TRBD1 (5 bases). The CDR3 contains 13 residues. Trimming stripped 7 bases from V and 1 base from J, with 10 bases between. CDR1 and CDR2 (germline): SNHLY, FYNNEI. This chain's CDR3 is CASTKTANTEAFF. As DNA, the CDR3 is TGTGCCAGCACCAAGACAGCGAACACTGAAGCTTTCTTT.

The rearrangement links TRBV19 to TRBJ2-7; 9 nucleotides match TRBD1. This CDR3 has 14 residues. J was trimmed by 4 bases and V by 5 bases; bases with no gene match: 6. Germline CDR1 and CDR2: LNHDA and SQIVND (reference sequence). CDR3 in DNA: TGTGCCAGTAGTCACCGGGACAGGGTGTACGAGCAGTACTTC. Translated: CASSHRDRVYEQYF.

V usage is TRBV4-2 and J usage is TRBJ1-1, with 7 bases that match TRBD1. Germline V CDR1 and CDR2: LGHNA, YNFKEQ. The CDR3 totals 16 residues. Germline trimming cut 1 base from V and 1 base from J; bases unmatched to any gene: 6. This CDR3 is CASSQGGRTGNTEAFF. The CDR3 coding sequence is TGTGCCAGCAGCCAAGGGGGCAGGACAGGGAACACTGAAGCTTTCTTT.

The V and J genes are TRBV15 and TRBJ1-4; TRBD1 might be the D (5 bases). The CDR3 sequence is 19 residues long. Trimming left V 6 bases short and J 4 bases short, with 27 bases between. Germline loops: CDR1 LNHNV, CDR2 YYDKDF (reference sequence). The CDR3 here is CATSPLRGSGGKGNEKLFF. In nucleotides, the CDR3 is TGTGCCACCAGTCCCCTAAGAGGGAGCGGGGGGAAGGGTAATGAAAAACTGTTTTTT. The variable domain in full, with the rest retrieved from reference TRBV15 and TRBJ1-4, is DAMVIQNPRYQVTQFGKPVTLSCSQTLNHNVMYWYQQKSSQAPKLLFHYYDKDFNNEADTPDNFQSRRPNTSFCFLDIRSPGLGDTAMYLCATSPLRGSGGKGNEKLFFGSGTQLSVL.

The chain carries TRBV2 and TRBJ2-7, with TRBD2 matching 9 bases. V lost 6 bases, J lost 2 bases, and 8 bases stayed unmatched. The CDR3 has 15 amino acids. Per germline, CDR1 SNHLY and CDR2 FYNNEI. CDR3 DNA: TGTGCCAGCAGGTTAAGACTAGCGGACGCCTACGAGCAGTACTTC. It specifies CASRLRLADAYEQYF.

The chain links TRBV7-9 to TRBJ1-1; D is perhaps TRBD1 (5 bases). This CDR3 spans 15 amino acids. V shed 2 bases and J shed 1 base, with 11 bases lying between them. From germline, CDR1 is SEHNR and CDR2 FQNEAQ (reference sequence). The CDR3 sequence: CASSLSGLWNTEAFF. CDR3 DNA: TGTGCCAGCAGCTTATCGGGACTTTGGAACACTGAAGCTTTCTTT.

The rearrangement uses TRBV30 and TRBJ1-5, with D perhaps matching TRBD1 (5 bases). CDR3 length: 12 residues. Trimming stripped 5 bases from V and 2 bases from J, with 7 bases between. Looked up from germline, CDR1 is GTSNPN and CDR2 is SVGIG (reference sequence). The CDR3 spells CAWGTGNQPQHF. The CDR3 coding sequence is TGTGCCTGGGGGACGGGCAATCAGCCCCAGCATTTT.

This clone was picked up one time. The V gene is TRBV20-1, the J gene TRBJ1-2; D is unclear. The V and J ends lost 7 bases and 8 bases respectively, with 14 bases between them. Germline V gene lookup returns CDR1 DFQATT and CDR2 SNEGSKA (reference sequence). The CDR3 has 11 residues. The CDR3 spells CSVQWPSGYTF. For the CDR3, the DNA is TGCAGTGTCCAATGGCCTAGCGGCTACACCTTC.

This chain links TRBV7-9 with TRBJ2-2, with D hard to call. The germline V gene has CDR1 SEHNR and CDR2 FQNEAQ (reference sequence). This CDR3 contains 14 residues. V was cut by 5 bases and J by 4 bases, with 11 bases left in between. The CDR3 sequence is CASSLETRTGELFF. CDR3 nucleotide sequence: TGTGCCAGCAGCCTGGAGACACGCACCGGGGAGCTGTTTTTT. The complete variable domain, with remaining parts taken from reference TRBV7-9 and TRBJ2-2, reads DTGVSQNPRHKITKRGQNVTFRCDPISEHNRLYWYRQTLGQGPEFLTYFQNEAQLEKSRLLSDRFSAERPKGSFSTLEIQRTEQGDSAMYLCASSLETRTGELFFGEGSRLTVL.

This chain links TRBV5-6 with TRBJ2-3; 7 bases agree with TRBD2. This CDR3 is built from 16 residues. Per germline, CDR1 SGHDT and CDR2 YYEEEE. V lost 0 bases and J lost 2; bases outside the gene matches: 6. The DNA of the CDR3 is TGTGCCAGCAGCTTGGAACGAGCGGGGTTCACAGATACGCAGTATTTT. This sequence encodes CASSLERAGFTDTQYF.

The genes are TRBV15 and TRBJ2-3; maybe TRBD2 (5 bases). V was cut by 1 base and J by 1 base, with 9 bases left in between. Germline loops: CDR1 LNHNV, CDR2 YYDKDF (reference sequence). CDR3 length: 15 amino acids. The CDR3 region is CATSRGGGGTDTQYF. The CDR3, as DNA: TGTGCCACCAGCAGAGGAGGAGGAGGCACAGATACGCAGTATTTT.

This sequence joins TRBV4-1 and TRBJ2-3; 8 nucleotides align to TRBD2. This CDR3 is 15 amino acids long. Germline values: CDR1 MGHRA, CDR2 YSYEKL. The junction had 2 bases not matched to a gene; V was cut back by 3 bases and J by 0 bases. The CDR3 here is CASSHPSGSTDTQYF. The CDR3 region has the DNA TGCGCCAGCAGCCACCCTAGCGGGAGCACAGATACGCAGTATTTT.

This chain connects TRBV13 to TRBJ1-1, with 11 bases aligning to TRBD1. The V gene end was trimmed by 5 bases and the J gene end by 2 bases; junction bases not matched to a gene: 7. The V gene's germline CDR1 is PRHDT and CDR2 FYEKMQ (reference sequence). The CDR3 runs to 16 residues. The CDR3 region is CASSPRTGGINTEAFF. As DNA, the CDR3 is TGTGCCAGCAGCCCTAGGACAGGGGGCATCAACACTGAAGCTTTCTTT.

This sequence joins TRBV6-1 and TRBJ2-1; D remains unclear. With 2 bases removed from V and 0 bases from J, the gap between germline ends came to 5 bases. Germline CDR1 MNHNS, CDR2 SASEGT. The CDR3 runs to 14 residues. This CDR3 is CASSEMSSYNEQFF. The CDR3 coding sequence is TGTGCCAGCAGTGAAATGAGCTCCTACAATGAGCAGTTCTTC.

V gene TRBV5-1 combines with J gene TRBJ2-7; TRBD1 matches at 10 bases. After removal of 1 base from V and 7 bases from J, the junction contained 20 bases not matched to a gene. From germline, CDR1 is SGHRS and CDR2 YFSETQ. The CDR3 has 19 amino acids. The CDR3 DNA reads as TGCGCCAGCAGCTTGATCGGCCCCCCGGCCTGGGACAGGGGCGAGGAGCAGTACTTC. Its translation is CASSLIGPPAWDRGEEQYF.

The rearrangement uses TRBV19 and TRBJ1-2; D perhaps matches TRBD1 (5 bases). This CDR3 has 17 amino acids. The germline V gene has CDR1 LNHDA and CDR2 SQIVND (reference sequence). Deletions cut 2 bases from V and 4 bases from J, with 20 bases between. The CDR3 DNA reads as TGTGCCAGTAGTATAATTATGGTTATGGACAAGTCCTATGGCTACACCTTC. The encoded protein is CASSIIMVMDKSYGYTF.

The chain uses TRBV2 and TRBJ2-7; possible D gene TRBD2, 5 bases. The CDR3 is made up of 12 amino acids. V dropped 6 bases and J dropped 3 bases, with 9 bases sitting between them. Germline V gene data show CDR1 as SNHLY and CDR2 as FYNNEI. CDR3: CASSRDIYEQYF. Written as DNA, the CDR3 is TGTGCCAGCAGCCGGGATATCTACGAGCAGTACTTC. The variable domain in full, with the rest retrieved from reference TRBV2 and TRBJ2-7, is EPEVTQTPSHQVTQMGQEVILRCVPISNHLYFYWYRQILGQKVEFLVSFYNNEISEKSEIFDDQFSVERPDGSNFTLKIRSTKLEDSAMYFCASSRDIYEQYFGPGTRLTVT.

This chain uses TRBV30 with TRBJ2-3; the match to TRBD1 covers 10 bases. This CDR3 contains 15 residues. Germline CDR1 and CDR2: GTSNPN and SVGIG (reference sequence). The junction had 5 bases not matched to a gene; V was cut back by 4 bases and J by 1 base. The DNA of the CDR3 is TGTGCCTGGACCATCGGGACAGGGGGCACAGATACGCAGTATTTT. Its protein is CAWTIGTGGTDTQYF. The whole variable domain, remainder taken from reference TRBV30 and TRBJ2-3, is SQTIHQWPATLVQPVGSPLSLECTVEGTSNPNLYWYRQAAGRGLQLLFYSVGIGQISSEVPQNLSASRPQDRQFILSSKKLLLSDSGFYLCAWTIGTGGTDTQYFGPGTRLTVL.

This sequence joins TRBV6-1 and TRBJ2-3; 7 nucleotides agree with TRBD1. CDR1 and CDR2 (germline): MNHNS, SASEGT. The V segment lost 5 bases and the J segment 0 bases; nucleotides outside the gene matches: 5. The CDR3 has 15 amino acids. CDR3 sequence reads: CASSKGQASTDTQYF. The CDR3 DNA is TGTGCCAGCAGTAAAGGACAGGCTAGCACAGATACGCAGTATTTT.

This chain joins TRBV12-5 and TRBJ1-4; 10 bases fit TRBD1. Germline lookup yields CDR1 LGHNT and CDR2 FRNRAP. The junction had 4 bases not matched to a gene; V was cut back by 0 bases and J by 6 bases. CDR3 length: 16 amino acids. The CDR3 spells CASGLVQGTGDEKLFF. Written as DNA, the CDR3 is TGTGCTAGTGGTTTGGTACAGGGGACAGGGGATGAAAAACTGTTTTTT.

V gene TRBV27 combines with J gene TRBJ2-3; possibly TRBD2 for D (5 bases). The V gene's germline CDR1 is MNHEY and CDR2 SMNVEV (reference sequence). Trimming took 6 bases from V and 6 from J, leaving 19 bases between them. The CDR3 runs to 15 residues. CDR3 amino acids: CASSLTIPPGDTQYF. CDR3 coding DNA: TGTGCCAGCAGCTTGACTATCCCCCCGGGGGATACGCAGTATTTT.

This rearrangement joins TRBV28 to TRBJ2-7; 7 bases align to TRBD1. Germline CDR1 and CDR2: MDHEN and SYDVKM. V lost 4 bases and J lost 3; bases outside the gene matches: 15. The CDR3 is 17 amino acids. The CDR3: CASSSSGAGTASYEQYF. Here the CDR3 DNA reads TGTGCCAGCAGTTCATCCGGAGCTGGGACAGCCAGCTACGAGCAGTACTTC.

The rearrangement uses TRBV27 and TRBJ1-2; 7 bases are a match to TRBD1. V dropped 1 base and J dropped 3; count of bases not matched to a gene: 8. In germline, CDR1 is MNHEY, CDR2 SMNVEV (reference sequence). The CDR3 is made up of 16 amino acids. Written as DNA, the CDR3 is TGTGCCAGCAGTTTATTGGGGAACAGGGGAGACTATGGCTACACCTTC. Translation gives CASSLLGNRGDYGYTF.

The table lists this clone with a count of one. V and J are TRBV7-2 and TRBJ1-2, with D possibly being TRBD1 (6 bases). The germline V gene encodes CDR1 SGHTA and CDR2 FQGNSA. CDR3 size: 17 residues. Trimming took 0 bases from V and 4 from J, leaving 18 bases between them. CDR3 region: CASSLAQGTPTSYGYTF. The CDR3 coding sequence is TGTGCCAGCAGCTTAGCTCAGGGGACACCGACCTCCTATGGCTACACCTTC.